Listed below are T cell receptor beta chains from one sample, sequenced in a study of human T cells and chemical hapten exposure. TCRdb independently ran MiXCR on the RACE reads; one entry per CDR3 protein. The sample shows just over 95,000 distinct CDR3 sequences, 25% to 35% of them seen only once. This sample comprised whole blood, obtained in connection with sensitization to the hapten diphenylcyclopropenone (DPC). The origin of the receptors is a middle-aged man with alopecia areata. Some clones in this sample may be carry-over from other donors' samples. Both conserved end residues are trimmed from each CDR3. Only some rows state a clone size, as once, few, many or a class for expanded clones.

j_call v_call cdr3_length clone_size cdr3_aa
TRBJ1-2 TRBV12-3/TRBV12-4 12 NA ASSPRDRNYGYT
TRBJ1-1 TRBV20-1 12 once SATTGGWDTEAF
TRBJ2-5 TRBV6-4 13 NA ASSVSASGQETQY
TRBJ2-7 TRBV7-2 11 NA ASSLSPTYEQY
TRBJ2-3 TRBV5-1 12 NA ASSLGDSTDTQY
TRBJ2-7 TRBV28 11 few ASTMGRQDEQY
TRBJ2-3 TRBV7-8 14 NA ASSLAGSGRSDTQY
TRBJ2-6 TRBV11-3 13 few ASSSQGGGANVLT
TRBJ2-7 TRBV6-1 15 NA ASKELTSGRNSYEQY
TRBJ2-3 TRBV4-2 17 NA ASSQEVGTSGTYTDTQY
TRBJ1-2 TRBV28 10 NA ASSLQGYGYT
TRBJ2-7 TRBV5-4 13 NA ASSLGLAEQREQY
TRBJ1-5 TRBV6-5 13 NA ASSYQKGSNQPQH
TRBJ2-7 TRBV18 13 NA ASSPFEVPAHEQY
TRBJ2-7 TRBV29-1 11 NA SVEDPGSYEQY
TRBJ2-3 TRBV27 12 few ASTMDRGADTQY
TRBJ2-1 TRBV12-5 13 few ASGRQPQLLNEQF
TRBJ1-6 TRBV6-6 13 many ASSPPGRVNSPLH
TRBJ2-2 TRBV2 13 NA ASSPPGLATGELF
TRBJ2-7 TRBV7-9 12 few ASSLGTSPYEQY
TRBJ2-7 TRBV20-1 10 few SASAGAYEQY
TRBJ2-7 TRBV2 13 NA ASSDSSSSTYEQY
TRBJ2-7 TRBV20-1 8 few SPGVGEQY
TRBJ2-7 TRBV28 13 NA ASRGAGGPSYEQY
TRBJ1-1 TRBV5-1 12 NA ASSQGGTLPEAF
TRBJ2-5 TRBV5-1 12 NA ASSRGGVQETQY
TRBJ2-3 TRBV6-2/TRBV6-3 12 NA ASRLGLSTDTQY
TRBJ2-2 TRBV3-1 14 few ASSQRQGANTGELF
TRBJ1-2 TRBV4-3 12 NA ASSPGQGAYGYT
TRBJ2-3 TRBV20-1 16 few SARASRREQPRTDTQY